This T cell receptor (beta chain) was sequenced during a study of CD8 T cells in Susac syndrome. The wider study: Patients with Susac syndrome were therapy-naive, treated with corticosteroids, or treated with intravenous immunoglobulin alone when blood was collected. The study, taken as a whole, reports: Susac-specific public clones numbered about 16 in total CD8+ repertoires (and five in CD8+ TEMRA repertoires).

The germline gives CDR1 SEHNR, CDR2 FQNEAQ (reference sequence). The CDR3 spans 14 residues. Between the trimmed V and J ends, which lost 1 base and 4 bases, there was a span of 10 bases. TEMRA cells were FACS-enriched and CD8+ and CD4+ T cells negatively isolated. As regards this clonotype: Its antigen is not known.

Random-hexamer reverse transcription was applied to roughly 0.5 to 1 ug RNA. Amplification of TCR beta CDR3 used immunoSEQ multiplex PCR across 54 Vbeta and 13 Jbeta. TCRdb recomputed calls from the immunoSEQ multiplex PCR reads with MiXCR, one row per CDR3 protein. This table holds about 130,000 distinct CDR3 sequences, about 95% found once. This sequence was found in a human donor with Susac syndrome. The chain employs TRBV7-9 and TRBJ1-1, with D tentatively TRBD1 (6 bases). Sequencing was done on a sample of CD8+ T cells from PBMCs. The CDR3 loop reads CASSLGQGITEAFF. The CDR3 DNA sequence: TGTGCCAGCAGCTTAGGCCAGGGGATCACTGAAGCTTTCTTT.